This T cell receptor (beta chain) was captured by sequencing in a study of HIV-infected patients and healthy controls. Whole-study results and caveats: In healthy controls, MAIT alpha CDR3s were common; in HIV+ repertoires, severely depleted.

Trimming cost V 7 bases and J 0 bases, with 19 bases left between them. CDR3 size: 18 residues. Looked up from germline, CDR1 is MDHEN and CDR2 is SYDVKM. Follow-up blood was drawn about 14 weeks, roughly three months, after antiretroviral therapy began. All unsorted peripheral T cells were captured because whole blood was used without fractionation. This clonotype was counted ten times or more. Its matching antigen is unknown. cDNA was made from about 480 ng RNA using alpha and beta constant primers. Using multiplexing indices, alpha and beta chain libraries were generated apart by chain-specific third strand synthesis. The cDNA received a 5' RACE adapter containing a random hexamer plus an SP2 sequencing primer site. TCRdb fed the 5' RACE reads into MiXCR, producing one record per CDR3 protein. The sample yields fewer than 8,000 distinct CDR3 sequences, roughly 9.1% seen once.

Here the sequenced sample was blood, taken during antiretroviral therapy. The clonotype comes from an adult with HIV infection. The gene calls are TRBV28 and TRBJ2-6; D gene uncertain. This CDR3 is CASTSLVPSSSGANVLTF. In DNA form, the CDR3 reads TGTGCCAGCACTTCTCTGGTCCCGTCCAGCTCTGGGGCCAACGTCCTGACTTTC.